This T cell receptor (beta chain) is from a study of radiotherapy plus CTLA-4 blockade in lung cancer. Sequencing used immunoSEQ multiplex PCR; TCRdb keeps in-frame clones, though not all of them. The table records about 45,000 clones, roughly 60% of them present only once. Focal radiation was given together with CTLA-4 blockade (ipilimumab) to patients with chemo-refractory metastatic non-small-cell lung cancer. The study's findings and limits: Subsequent to radiotherapy plus ipilimumab, tumor-derived TCR clones underwent expansion in blood.

This clone was found a few times. Its antigen is as yet unknown. CDR3 length equals 14 residues. Deletions cut 6 bases from V and 0 bases from J, with 10 bases between. From germline, CDR1 is MNHEY and CDR2 SVGAGI. This specimen consisted of peripheral blood, obtained from a patient treated with radiotherapy plus ipilimumab. V is TRBV6-5 and J is TRBJ2-3; the D gene is possibly TRBD1 (6 bases). This clonotype originated in a human donor with non-small cell lung cancer who had a partial response to radiotherapy plus ipilimumab. The CDR3 spells CASRQGASTDTQYF. CDR3 coding DNA: TGTGCCAGCAGACAGGGTGCTAGCACAGATACGCAGTATTTT.